This entry lists 18 T cell receptor beta chains sequenced from one sample in a study of CD4 T cells in relation to SARS-CoV-2 and coronaviruses. The unexposed donors gave CD4+ T cells in about 2011-2018, prior to COVID-19. CD4+ T cells were isolated from the cells after 10 days of culture. The antigens for these receptors are not known. Measured with immunoSEQ multiplex PCR; TCRdb has only the in-frame clones, and not every one. Of 20,000 to 25,000 clones in the sample, about three fifths were seen once. Sequenced input: CD4+ T cells from PBMCs, cultured in vitro. Receptors were obtained from a human donor in good health.

V gene TRBV12-3 or TRBV12-4 combines with J gene TRBJ1-2, with D perhaps TRBD1 (5 bases). The V end lost 6 bases, the J end lost 4 bases, and 6 bases lay between the germline ends. The CDR3 extends over 11 amino acids. The CDR3 region has the DNA TGTGCCAGCAGCGACAGCTATGGCTACACCTTC. Amino acids: CASSDSYGYTF.

The rearrangement links TRBV4-1 to TRBJ2-5, with 8 bases lining up with TRBD1. This CDR3 contains 15 residues. The germline V gene encodes CDR1 MGHRA and CDR2 YSYEKL. V lost 0 bases to trimming and J lost 5 bases; unmatched junction nucleotides: 5. For the CDR3, the DNA is TGCGCCAGCAGCCAAGATGACAGGGGTTACGAGACCCAGTACTTC. Its translation: CASSQDDRGYETQYF.

The chain employs TRBV3-1 (or the pseudogene TRBV3-2) and TRBJ1-4; D possibly corresponds to TRBD1 (6 bases). CDR1 is LGHDT, CDR2 YNNKEL, per germline (reference sequence). This CDR3 is 13 amino acids long. The V end lost 1 base, the J end lost 7 bases, and 7 bases lay between the germline ends. As DNA, the CDR3 is TGTGCCAGCAGCCAAGGCAGGGGTGAAAAACTGTTTTTT. Protein sequence: CASSQGRGEKLFF.

V and J are TRBV11-2 and TRBJ2-2; 7 bases map to TRBD2. CDR1 SGHAT and CDR2 FQNNGV come from the germline V gene. This CDR3 is built from 13 residues. V lost 5 bases to trimming and J lost 5 bases; unmatched junction nucleotides: 2. Here the CDR3 DNA reads TGTGCCAGCAGCAGACTAGCAACCGGGGAGCTGTTTTTT. Protein: CASSRLATGELFF.

This chain connects TRBV4-3 to TRBJ1-6; weak D call: TRBD1 (6 bases). V was clipped by 2 bases and J by 3 bases, with 14 bases between them. The CDR3 runs 17 residues. Per germline, CDR1 LGHNA and CDR2 YSLEER. The CDR3 nucleotides read TGCGCCAGCAGCCAAACGACAGGACCTAACTATAATTCACCCCTCCACTTT. Its protein product is CASSQTTGPNYNSPLHF.

The chain joins TRBV18 to TRBJ1-1; possible D gene TRBD1, 6 bases. The germline V gene encodes CDR1 KGHSH and CDR2 LQKENI. The V end was cut by 2 bases, the J end by 0 bases, with 7 bases between. The CDR3 totals 14 residues. The CDR3 nucleotides are TGTGCCAGCTCACCAAGGGACATGAACACTGAAGCTTTCTTT. Amino acids: CASSPRDMNTEAFF.

J is TRBJ2-2 and V is TRBV7-9; tentative D call: TRBD2 (6 bases). V lost 0 bases, J lost 0 bases, and 11 bases lay in between. Germline CDR1 and CDR2: SEHNR and FQNEAQ (reference sequence). The CDR3 runs 17 residues. In DNA, the CDR3 is TGTGCCAGCAGCTTAGCGCGGAGGGAGGCGAACACCGGGGAGCTGTTTTTT. Protein product: CASSLARREANTGELFF.

This clone was picked up a small number of times. V and J are TRBV6-1 and TRBJ1-2, with 10 positions matching TRBD1. There are 17 residues in the CDR3. V was pared by 0 bases and J by 4 bases, with 8 bases of the junction left unmatched. Germline V lookup: CDR1 MNHNS, CDR2 SASEGT. The CDR3 reads CASSEADRQGALYGYTF. The DNA of the CDR3 is TGTGCCAGCAGTGAAGCAGACCGACAGGGGGCCCTCTATGGCTACACCTTC.

This chain joins TRBV5-4 and TRBJ1-6; the D gene is possibly TRBD1 (5 bases). The V end lost 5 bases, the J end lost 9 bases, and 24 bases lay between the germline ends. The CDR3 runs 17 residues. Per the germline V gene, CDR1 is SGHNT and CDR2 is YYREEE (reference sequence). The CDR3 protein is CASSWNPSGGAGSPLHF. The CDR3 DNA is TGTGCCAGCAGTTGGAATCCCTCAGGAGGGGCCGGTTCACCCCTCCACTTT.

This chain links TRBV6-5 with TRBJ2-2; tentatively, D is TRBD2 (6 bases). V lost 6 bases to trimming and J lost 9 bases, with 11 bases between them. The CDR3 spans 12 residues. Looked up from germline, CDR1 is MNHEY and CDR2 is SVGAGI. The DNA of the CDR3 is TGTGCCAGCAGCACCGGGGGACGGGAGCTGTTTTTT. Its protein product is CASSTGGRELFF.

This clone was observed a few times. This chain uses TRBV4-1 with TRBJ1-6; no firm D call. Looked up from germline, CDR1 is MGHRA and CDR2 is YSYEKL. Trimming pared 0 bases from V and 7 bases from J, leaving 16 bases between. This CDR3 contains 17 residues. The CDR3 spells CASSQESQGLWNSPLHF. DNA of the CDR3: TGCGCCAGCAGCCAAGAAAGCCAAGGCCTTTGGAATTCACCCCTCCACTTT.

The CDR3 is CASSQLEGSYEQYF. In DNA, the CDR3 is TGTGCCAGCTCACAACTGGAGGGTTCCTACGAGCAGTACTTC. This rearrangement joins TRBV18 to TRBJ2-7; D is possibly TRBD2 (6 bases). CDR1 is KGHSH and CDR2 is LQKENI in the germline V gene. V was shortened by 4 bases and J by 1 base, with 11 bases between the two germline ends. This CDR3 has 14 amino acids. Full variable domain (outside the CDR3, taken from reference TRBV18 and TRBJ2-7): NAGVMQNPRHLVRRRGQEARLRCSPMKGHSHVYWYRQLPEEGLKFMVYLQKENIIDESGMPKERFSAEFPKEGPSILRIQQVVRGDSAAYFCASSQLEGSYEQYFGPGTRLTVT.

This clone was seen more than once but under ten times. The rearrangement uses TRBV6-5 and TRBJ2-1, with D unresolved. The CDR3 is 13 amino acids. The ends were cut back, 4 bases at V and 4 bases at J, with 8 bases in the middle. The germline V gene has CDR1 MNHEY and CDR2 SVGAGI. CDR3 sequence (DNA): TGTGCCAGCAGTTCCCGGCCGTACAATGAGCAGTTCTTC. Translation gives CASSSRPYNEQFF.

The rearrangement joins TRBV9 to TRBJ1-5; D is possibly TRBD1 (5 bases). Germline CDR1 is SGDLS and CDR2 is YYNGEE. The CDR3 length is 14 residues. The V end was cut by 0 bases, the J end by 3 bases, with 7 bases between. The CDR3 spells CASSVGGPNQPQHF. As DNA, the CDR3 is TGTGCCAGCAGCGTAGGGGGACCCAATCAGCCCCAGCATTTT. Full variable domain (missing parts from reference TRBV9 and TRBJ1-5): DSGVTQTPKHLITATGQRVTLRCSPRSGDLSVYWYQQSLDQGLQFLIQYYNGEERAKGNILERFSAQQFPDLHSELNLSSLELGDSALYFCASSVGGPNQPQHFGDGTRLSIL.

The chain joins TRBV30 to TRBJ2-2, with 12 bases aligning to TRBD2. This CDR3 comprises 15 residues. With V trimmed by 6 bases and J by 6 bases, 8 bases remained unmatched. Germline CDR1 GTSNPN, CDR2 SVGIG (reference sequence). The CDR3 region is CACLPGLAGSGELFF. Here the CDR3 DNA reads TGTGCCTGCCTTCCGGGACTAGCGGGTTCCGGGGAGCTGTTTTTT.

This chain connects TRBV27 to TRBJ1-1; 8 nucleotides match TRBD1. Trimming at V came to 3 bases and at J to 4 bases, leaving 10 bases not matched to a gene. CDR1 MNHEY and CDR2 SMNVEV come from the germline V gene (reference sequence). There are 16 residues in the CDR3. The chain's CDR3 is CASSFALDRVGTEAFF. The CDR3 DNA follows: TGTGCCAGCAGTTTCGCCCTGGACAGGGTGGGCACTGAAGCTTTCTTT.

This chain links TRBV6-2 or TRBV6-3 with TRBJ1-2; a weak D match, TRBD1 (6 bases). The CDR3 contains 12 residues. The germline V and J ends were trimmed by 6 bases and 3 bases, with 8 bases remaining between them. Germline V gene sequence: CDR1 MNHEY, CDR2 SVGEGT. CDR3 in DNA: TGTGCCAGCAGCAAGGGGGACTATGGCTACACCTTC. Its protein is CASSKGDYGYTF.

This chain uses TRBV10-3 with TRBJ2-3; no reliable D call. Germline-derived CDR1 and CDR2 are ENHRY and SYGVKD. Trimming pared 2 bases from V and 5 bases from J, leaving 11 bases between. This CDR3 is built from 14 residues. CDR3 loop: CAISEMADVDTQYF. CDR3 sequence (DNA): TGTGCCATCAGTGAGATGGCGGACGTAGATACGCAGTATTTT.